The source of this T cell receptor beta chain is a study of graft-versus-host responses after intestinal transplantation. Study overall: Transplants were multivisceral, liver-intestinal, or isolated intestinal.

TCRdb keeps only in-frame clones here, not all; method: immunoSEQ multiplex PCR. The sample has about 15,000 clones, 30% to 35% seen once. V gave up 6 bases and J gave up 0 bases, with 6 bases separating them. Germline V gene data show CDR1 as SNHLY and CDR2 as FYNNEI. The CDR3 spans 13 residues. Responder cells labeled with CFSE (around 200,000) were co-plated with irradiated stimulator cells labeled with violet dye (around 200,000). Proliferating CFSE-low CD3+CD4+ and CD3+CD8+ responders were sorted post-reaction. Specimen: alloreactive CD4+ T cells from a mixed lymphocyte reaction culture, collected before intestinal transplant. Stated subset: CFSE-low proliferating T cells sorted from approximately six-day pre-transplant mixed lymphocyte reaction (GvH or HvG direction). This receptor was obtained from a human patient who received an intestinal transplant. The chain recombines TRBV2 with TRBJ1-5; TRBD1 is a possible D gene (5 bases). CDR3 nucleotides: TGTGCCAGCAGCAGGGATAGCAATCAGCCCCAGCATTTT. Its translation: CASSRDSNQPQHF.